The 26 T cell receptor beta chains below were found in one sample sequenced in a study of control samples from healthy donors and cancer patients (dated by TCRdb to between 2020 and 2021). Preparation of the library involved the immunoSEQ multiplex PCR assay. Not all clones reach the TCRdb copy of this immuneACCESS table, which keeps in-frame sequences only. Checked studies attribute under half of the gap to unresolved V genes and leave the rest unexplained. The sample contains 55,000 to 90,000 clones, over 75% of them found a single time. The top ten clonotypes cover about 26% of the sample. Sequencing used blood. The receptors stem from a man between 45 and 60 years old in good health.

This chain connects TRBV27 to TRBJ2-2, with D possibly TRBD1 on 6 matching bases. CDR3 length: 16 residues. The germline CDR1 and CDR2 sequences are MNHEY and SMNVEV (reference sequence). V shed 2 bases and J shed 9 bases, with 19 bases lying between them. The CDR3 loop reads CASSLVAGDGFRELFF. The CDR3 region has the DNA TGTGCCAGCAGTTTAGTGGCAGGGGATGGGTTCCGGGAGCTGTTTTTT.

The gene calls are TRBV24-1 and TRBJ2-3; 10 positions agree with TRBD1. The length of the CDR3 is 17 residues. The trim removed 4 bases at V and 3 bases at J, leaving 9 bases unmatched. The germline V gene has CDR1 KGHDR and CDR2 SFDVKD. This chain's CDR3 is CATSEPTGTGVTDTQYF. The CDR3 nucleotides are TGTGCCACCAGTGAACCAACCGGGACAGGGGTAACAGATACGCAGTATTTT.

The chain links TRBV21-1 to TRBJ1-2. TRBV21-1 is reported as a pseudogene. The CDR3 length is 14 residues. Here the CDR3 reads CASSMARGAYGYTF. The CDR3 bases are TGTGCCAGCAGCATGGCTCGGGGGGCCTATGGCTACACCTTC.

This clone was observed a single time. This chain joins TRBV5-3 and TRBJ2-7, with 9 positions matching TRBD1. TRBV5-3 is an ORF; its function is uncertain. The CDR3 contains 14 residues. Germline trimming cut 5 bases from V and 6 bases from J; bases unmatched to any gene: 9. The CDR3 reads CARRDPGQGCEQYF. The CDR3 DNA reads as TGTGCCAGAAGGGATCCGGGACAGGGTTGCGAGCAGTACTTC.

This sequence joins TRBV11-2 and TRBJ2-7; perhaps TRBD1 as D (5 bases). V shed 5 bases and J shed 4 bases, with 21 bases lying between them. The germline gives CDR1 SGHAT, CDR2 FQNNGV. This CDR3 is built from 16 residues. The CDR3 nucleotides are TGTGCCAGCAGCGCCTATTCAACAGGATCCTCATACGAGCAGTACTTC. Amino acid sequence: CASSAYSTGSSYEQYF.

The chain combines TRBV28 with TRBJ1-2, with D perhaps matching TRBD1 (5 bases). V gave up 5 bases and J gave up 2 bases, with 9 bases separating them. Germline CDR1 is MDHEN and CDR2 is SYDVKM. This CDR3 comprises 13 residues. The CDR3 DNA is TGTGCCAGCAGTCAACAGGAAAACTATGGCTACACCTTC. This encodes CASSQQENYGYTF.

CDR3 in amino acids: CAWSLIQGGEAFF. The CDR3 bases are TGTGCCTGGAGTTTAATACAGGGAGGTGAAGCTTTCTTT. V gene TRBV30 combines with J gene TRBJ1-1; D perhaps matches TRBD1 (6 bases). V gave up 2 bases and J gave up 7 bases, with 14 bases separating them. The CDR3 has 13 residues. Germline assignment: CDR1 GTSNPN and CDR2 SVGIG (reference sequence). Looking up the rest from reference TRBV30 and TRBJ1-1 gives the full variable domain: SQTIHQWPATLVQPVGSPLSLECTVEGTSNPNLYWYRQAAGRGLQLLFYSVGIGQISSEVPQNLSASRPQDRQFILSSKKLLLSDSGFYLCAWSLIQGGEAFFGQGTRLTVV.

A few counts support this clone. The chain couples TRBV27 to TRBJ2-7; TRBD1 matches 7 bases. Germline CDR1 and CDR2: MNHEY and SMNVEV (reference sequence). The CDR3 runs to 16 residues. V lost 0 bases and J lost 0; bases outside the gene matches: 5. The CDR3 loop reads CASSLSTGFSSYEQYF. CDR3 coding DNA: TGTGCCAGCAGTTTATCGACAGGGTTCTCCTCCTACGAGCAGTACTTC.

The genes are TRBV7-2 and TRBJ1-2; no clear D. Trimming took off 3 bases at V and 3 bases at J, with 8 bases between the two ends. CDR1 and CDR2 from the germline V gene are SGHTA and FQGNSA. The CDR3 is made up of 13 amino acids. This CDR3 reads CASSLDGDYGYTF. The CDR3 DNA reads TGTGCCAGCAGCTTGGACGGAGACTATGGCTACACCTTC.

This chain uses TRBV4-3 with TRBJ1-6, with D unresolved. This CDR3 is built from 15 residues. The V end lost 1 base, the J end lost 4 bases, and 8 bases lay between the germline ends. Germline assignment: CDR1 LGHNA and CDR2 YSLEER. CDR3 in DNA: TGCGCCAGCAGCCAAGCCGGGATGTATAATTCACCCCTCCACTTT. Translating gives CASSQAGMYNSPLHF.

The chain uses TRBV6-5 and TRBJ2-7; 10 nucleotides align to TRBD1. The junction had 5 bases not matched to a gene; V was cut back by 6 bases and J by 12 bases. This CDR3 is 11 amino acids long. The germline V gene has CDR1 MNHEY and CDR2 SVGAGI. The DNA of the CDR3 is TGTGCCAGCAGCGGCCGGGACAGGGGGTACTTC. This translates into CASSGRDRGYF.

This clone was observed a single time. The chain couples TRBV5-6 to TRBJ2-5; weak D call: TRBD2 (6 bases). CDR1 SGHDT and CDR2 YYEEEE come from the germline V gene. There are 13 residues in the CDR3. The V and J ends lost 0 bases and 4 bases respectively, with 7 bases between them. The DNA of the CDR3 is TGTGCCAGCAGCTTGGAGGGAGGAGAGACCCAGTACTTC. This encodes CASSLEGGETQYF.

The rearrangement links TRBV9 to TRBJ2-7; 10 nucleotides align to TRBD2. The CDR3 length is 15 residues. Germline CDR1 is SGDLS and CDR2 is YYNGEE. The junction had 5 bases not matched to a gene; V was cut back by 0 bases and J by 5 bases. CDR3 bases: TGTGCCAGCAGCGTAGCAGCGGGAGGGCCCCACGAGCAGTACTTC. The encoded protein is CASSVAAGGPHEQYF.

This chain links TRBV18 with TRBJ2-2; a possible D gene is TRBD2 (5 bases). CDR1 and CDR2 from the germline V gene are KGHSH and LQKENI. Trimming removed 2 bases at V and 0 bases at J, with 10 bases between. The CDR3 extends over 16 amino acids. Written as DNA, the CDR3 is TGTGCCAGCTCACCATTCTACGGGGCGAACACCGGGGAGCTGTTTTTT. It is translated as CASSPFYGANTGELFF.

CDR3 bases: TGCAGTGCTAGTGGAGTGACAGGGTACGCTGAAGCTTTCTTT. This gives the protein CSASGVTGYAEAFF. V and J are TRBV20-1 and TRBJ1-1, with TRBD1 identical over 7 bases. The V gene's germline CDR1 is DFQATT and CDR2 SNEGSKA (reference sequence). The CDR3 extends over 14 amino acids. V lost 3 bases, J lost 6 bases, and 10 bases stayed unmatched.

The chain couples TRBV6-4 to TRBJ1-2, with D possibly TRBD1 on 5 matching bases. CDR3 length: 13 residues. Between the trimmed V and J ends, which lost 2 bases and 6 bases, there was a span of 10 bases. CDR1 and CDR2 from the germline V gene are MRHNA and SNTAGT. The CDR3 spells CASSDREGDGYTF. The CDR3 DNA reads TGTGCCAGCAGTGACCGGGAAGGGGATGGCTACACCTTC.

The chain links TRBV30 to TRBJ1-2, with 9 bases identical to TRBD1. The CDR3 contains 17 residues. The V and J ends lost 0 bases and 2 bases, in that order; junction bases with no gene match: 10. Germline-derived CDR1 and CDR2 are GTSNPN and SVGIG (reference sequence). CDR3 residues: CAWSVRRDRAKNYGYTF. The CDR3 region has the DNA TGTGCCTGGAGTGTACGGAGGGACAGGGCCAAAAACTATGGCTACACCTTC. The full variable domain, rest sourced from reference TRBV30 and TRBJ1-2, is SQTIHQWPATLVQPVGSPLSLECTVEGTSNPNLYWYRQAAGRGLQLLFYSVGIGQISSEVPQNLSASRPQDRQFILSSKKLLLSDSGFYLCAWSVRRDRAKNYGYTFGSGTRLTVV.

This clone was found a few times. The chain couples TRBV4-1 to TRBJ1-1; possible D gene TRBD1, 6 bases. CDR3 length equals 15 residues. Germline V gene sequence: CDR1 MGHRA, CDR2 YSYEKL. The ends were cut back, 0 bases at V and 4 bases at J, with 12 bases in the middle. The CDR3 here is CASSQDGQFFTEAFF. CDR3 DNA: TGCGCCAGCAGCCAAGATGGACAGTTTTTCACTGAAGCTTTCTTT.

The chain carries TRBV15 and TRBJ2-7, with TRBD1 as a possible D gene (6 bases). V shed 4 bases and J shed 2 bases, with 15 bases lying between them. The length of the CDR3 is 15 residues. CDR1 is LNHNV and CDR2 is YYDKDF in the germline V gene (reference sequence). DNA of the CDR3: TGTGCCACCAGCATCGGCAGGGGCTTAACCTACGAGCAGTACTTC. As protein: CATSIGRGLTYEQYF. Together with reference TRBV15 and TRBJ2-7, the CDR3 gives the full variable domain: DAMVIQNPRYQVTQFGKPVTLSCSQTLNHNVMYWYQQKSSQAPKLLFHYYDKDFNNEADTPDNFQSRRPNTSFCFLDIRSPGLGDTAMYLCATSIGRGLTYEQYFGPGTRLTVT.

The chain employs TRBV27 and TRBJ1-1; D unresolved. The CDR3 has 13 amino acids. The ends were cut back, 5 bases at V and 0 bases at J, with 7 bases in the middle. Germline assignment: CDR1 MNHEY and CDR2 SMNVEV (reference sequence). CDR3 nucleotide sequence: TGTGCCAGCAGTGTAACGGTGAACACTGAAGCTTTCTTT. It is translated as CASSVTVNTEAFF.

This clone was seen only a few times. The rearrangement uses TRBV6-2 or TRBV6-3 and TRBJ2-7; the D is unclear. This CDR3 region has 15 residues. Germline CDR1 MNHEY, CDR2 SVGEGT. V lost 5 bases and J lost 1, with 15 bases in between. CDR3 coding DNA: TGTGCCAGCAGTGATATAACTCTTACATCCTACGAGCAGTACTTC. Translated, it gives CASSDITLTSYEQYF.

The V gene is TRBV27, the J gene TRBJ2-7; 9 bases align to TRBD2. Germline V gives CDR1 MNHEY, CDR2 SMNVEV (reference sequence). Trimming at V came to 6 bases and at J to 0 bases, leaving 21 bases not matched to a gene. This CDR3 contains 20 residues. This CDR3 reads CASSSAGTRGLAGPSYEQYF. The CDR3 DNA reads TGTGCCAGCAGCTCCGCCGGCACGAGAGGGCTAGCGGGGCCCTCCTACGAGCAGTACTTC.

The genes are TRBV6-2 or TRBV6-3 and TRBJ2-4, with D perhaps TRBD1 or TRBD2 (5 bases each). The V gene's germline CDR1 is MNHEY and CDR2 SVGEGT. The V end lost 0 bases, the J end lost 0 bases, and 12 bases lay between the germline ends. The CDR3 extends over 17 amino acids. The CDR3: CASSYSRGTLAKNIQYF. The CDR3 coding sequence is TGTGCCAGCAGTTACTCGAGAGGGACGCTAGCCAAAAACATTCAGTACTTC.

The sample holds one count of this clone. V gene TRBV6-5 combines with J gene TRBJ1-1; D uncertain. Germline CDR1 and CDR2: MNHEY and SVGAGI. CDR3 length equals 13 residues. V lost 6 bases and J lost 1, with 9 bases in between. The CDR3 spells CASSAGRNTEAFF. CDR3 bases: TGTGCCAGCAGCGCCGGGAGGAACACTGAAGCTTTCTTT.

This chain's CDR3 is CASSLANRGRFFSDTQYF. The CDR3 bases are TGTGCCAGCAGCTTGGCAAACAGGGGGAGGTTTTTTTCAGATACGCAGTATTTT. The chain couples TRBV5-6 to TRBJ2-3, with 8 bases lining up with TRBD1. CDR1 and CDR2 (germline): SGHDT, YYEEEE. This CDR3 has 18 amino acids. The J segment lost 4 bases and the V segment lost 0 bases, leaving 13 bases of the junction unmatched.

This clone was counted between two and nine times. The chain combines TRBV9 with TRBJ1-1; a weak D match, TRBD1 (5 bases). V was pared by 4 bases and J by 6 bases, with 16 bases between. The length of the CDR3 is 14 residues. Germline lookup yields CDR1 SGDLS and CDR2 YYNGEE. Here the CDR3 DNA reads TGTGCCAGCAGCCCAATTTCGGGGCGGCCTGAAGCTTTCTTT. This encodes CASSPISGRPEAFF.